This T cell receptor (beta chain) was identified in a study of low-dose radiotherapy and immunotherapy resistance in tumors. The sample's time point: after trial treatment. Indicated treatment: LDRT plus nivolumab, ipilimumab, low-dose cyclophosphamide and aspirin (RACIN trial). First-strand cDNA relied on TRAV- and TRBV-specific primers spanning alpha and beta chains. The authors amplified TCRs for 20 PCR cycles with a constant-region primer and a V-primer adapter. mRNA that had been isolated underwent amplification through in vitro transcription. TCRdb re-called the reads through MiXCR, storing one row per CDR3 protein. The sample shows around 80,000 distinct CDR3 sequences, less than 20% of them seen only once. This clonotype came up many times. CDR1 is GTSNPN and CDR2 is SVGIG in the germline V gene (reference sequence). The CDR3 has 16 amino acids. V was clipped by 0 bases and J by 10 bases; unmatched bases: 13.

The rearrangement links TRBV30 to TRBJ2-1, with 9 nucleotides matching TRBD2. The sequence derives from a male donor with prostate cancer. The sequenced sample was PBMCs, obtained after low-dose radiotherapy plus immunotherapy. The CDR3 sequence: CAWSVQGGRAVGEQFF. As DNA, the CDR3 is TGTGCCTGGAGTGTACAAGGCGGGAGGGCCGTTGGGGAGCAGTTCTTC.